This TCR beta chain was recorded in a study of shared clonotypes between healthy human individuals. The CDR3 runs 17 residues. The ends were cut back, 3 bases at V and 4 bases at J, with 19 bases in the middle. Germline loops: CDR1 KGHSH, CDR2 LQKENI. Study-wide findings and caveats: Richness estimates generally favored naive over memory subsets.

Data came from immunoSEQ multiplex PCR; TCRdb stores just in-frame clones and leaves some out. Seen here are approximately 100,000 clones, about 70% observed once, and the top ten hold around 26%. Regarding this clone: The antigen remains undetermined.

The clonotype originates from a woman aged 30 to 39 in good health. Sequenced: memory CD8+ T cells sorted from blood. Subset: CD45RO+ cells pooled with CCR7-negative TemRA cells. The gene calls are TRBV18 and TRBJ1-5; D might be TRBD1 (5 bases). Written as DNA, the CDR3 is TGTGCCAGCTCACCGTCACGAGGGACCCACGGGAATCAGCCCCAGCATTTT. Translation: CASSPSRGTHGNQPQHF. The variable domain in full, with the rest retrieved from reference TRBV18 and TRBJ1-5, is NAGVMQNPRHLVRRRGQEARLRCSPMKGHSHVYWYRQLPEEGLKFMVYLQKENIIDESGMPKERFSAEFPKEGPSILRIQQVVRGDSAAYFCASSPSRGTHGNQPQHFGDGTRLSIL.